A single sample is the source of the 12 T cell receptor beta chains below, sequenced in a study of CD8 T cells in ankylosing spondylitis. TCRdb reanalysed the 5' RACE reads using MiXCR and keeps one entry per CDR3 protein. The data hold 150,000 to 200,000 distinct CDR3 sequences, with about 9.9% observed a single time. Sequenced input: blood, either unsorted or a sorted T cell fraction (not recorded which). These receptors all stem from a male donor with ankylosing spondylitis or in good health (not recorded which).

This chain links TRBV7-2 with TRBJ2-3; TRBD1 might be the D (5 bases). The CDR3 has 15 residues. Trimming removed 3 bases from V and 2 bases from J, with 12 bases in between. Germline V CDR1 and CDR2: SGHTA, FQGNSA. CDR3 sequence reads: CASSFQGFLTDTQYF. The CDR3 DNA is TGTGCCAGCAGCTTTCAGGGTTTCCTCACAGATACGCAGTATTTT.

This clonotype was seen ten or more times. The CDR3 loop is CSVVEDRGNTEAFF. The CDR3 DNA follows: TGCAGCGTTGTCGAGGACAGGGGGAACACTGAAGCTTTCTTT. The V call is TRBV29-1, the J call TRBJ1-1, with 9 bases matching TRBD1. Germline V gives CDR1 SQVTM, CDR2 ANQGSEA. The CDR3 contains 14 residues. The V segment lost 4 bases and the J segment 1 base; nucleotides outside the gene matches: 4.

This clonotype was observed at least ten times. This rearrangement joins TRBV12-3 or TRBV12-4 to TRBJ2-2, with a possible D match to TRBD2 (6 bases). V lost 2 bases and J 8 bases, leaving 9 bases between the germline ends. The CDR3 contains 13 residues. In DNA, the CDR3 is TGTGCCAGCAGTTTATCCAGCGGGGGGGAGCTGTTTTTT. As protein: CASSLSSGGELFF.

This clonotype was recorded many times. The DNA of the CDR3 is TGTGCCAGCAGGGGGGGACTAGCGGCTTCCTACAATGAGCAGTTCTTC. Translation: CASRGGLAASYNEQFF. V usage is TRBV12-3 or TRBV12-4 and J usage is TRBJ2-1; 11 positions agree with TRBD2. Trimming took 6 bases from V and 1 from J; bases not matched to a gene: 5. This CDR3 has 16 residues.

This clonotype has a count of ten or more. The chain employs TRBV6-1 and TRBJ1-2, with 10 bases aligning to TRBD1. This CDR3 spans 18 amino acids. The junction had 15 bases not matched to a gene; V was cut back by 7 bases and J by 1 base. CDR1 is MNHNS and CDR2 is SASEGT in the germline V gene. The CDR3 DNA follows: TGTGCCAGCAACCCGGCTGACAGGGGGCGCGGGGTTAACTATGGCTACACCTTC. Translation gives CASNPADRGRGVNYGYTF.

This clonotype turned up a few times. The V gene is TRBV20-1, the J gene TRBJ1-5; TRBD1 might be the D (6 bases). This CDR3 region has 15 residues. Germline CDR1 and CDR2: DFQATT and SNEGSKA (reference sequence). V lost 4 bases to trimming and J lost 5 bases, with 18 bases between them. CDR3 nucleotide sequence: TGCAGTGCTACCCGGACAGCCGCGACAGATCAGCCCCAGCATTTT. This encodes CSATRTAATDQPQHF.

This clonotype occurred many times. The rearrangement uses TRBV29-1 and TRBJ2-1, with unresolved D. V was cut by 8 bases and J by 3 bases, with 14 bases left in between. The germline gives CDR1 SQVTM, CDR2 ANQGSEA. The CDR3 loop spans 13 amino acids. In DNA, the CDR3 is TGCAGCTTCTCAGGAGCGAGCTACAATGAGCAGTTCTTC. Translated: CSFSGASYNEQFF.

This clonotype was detected many times. The V gene is TRBV6-5, the J gene TRBJ2-7; TRBD2 might be the D (6 bases). Trimming removed 2 bases at V and 0 bases at J, with 8 bases between. Germline V gene data show CDR1 as MNHEY and CDR2 as SVGAGI. This CDR3 contains 14 residues. The chain's CDR3 is CASSYGTYSYEQYF. The CDR3 bases are TGTGCCAGCAGTTACGGGACTTACTCCTACGAGCAGTACTTC.

This clonotype was observed a few times. The gene calls are TRBV11-2 and TRBJ2-2, with 13 bases that match TRBD2. The germline V gene has CDR1 SGHAT and CDR2 FQNNGV. CDR3 size: 17 residues. Germline trimming cut 4 bases from V and 8 bases from J; bases unmatched to any gene: 10. The CDR3 DNA reads TGTGCCAGCAGCTCGGGACTAGCGGGGTTCAGAGATGGGGAGCTGTTTTTT. It is translated as CASSSGLAGFRDGELFF. The whole variable domain, filled in from reference TRBV11-2 and TRBJ2-2, reads EAGVAQSPRYKIIEKRQSVAFWCNPISGHATLYWYQQILGQGPKLLIQFQNNGVVDDSQLPKDRFSAERLKGVDSTLKIQPAKLEDSAVYLCASSSGLAGFRDGELFFGEGSRLTVL.

This clonotype was found many times. The chain carries TRBV7-8 and TRBJ1-3; 9 bases are shared with TRBD1. CDR3 size: 16 residues. Germline-derived CDR1 and CDR2 are SGHVS and FQNEAQ. The V segment lost 3 bases and the J segment 4 bases; nucleotides outside the gene matches: 7. The CDR3 region has the DNA TGTGCCAGCAGCTTTGGAGACAGGGGGTCCGGAAACACCATATATTTT. Translation: CASSFGDRGSGNTIYF.

This clonotype occurred many times. V is TRBV5-1 and J is TRBJ2-1; D is unresolved. CDR1 and CDR2 from the germline V gene are SGHRS and YFSETQ. There are 13 residues in the CDR3. Between the trimmed V and J ends, which lost 2 bases and 6 bases, there was a span of 9 bases. This CDR3 is CASSLYGLNEQFF. CDR3 in DNA: TGCGCCAGCAGCTTATACGGTCTCAATGAGCAGTTCTTC.

As to this clonotype: It may be a read error: a sequence one base away is much more abundant. This sequence joins TRBV3-1 and TRBJ1-2; 7 bases agree with TRBD1. This CDR3 spans 15 amino acids. Germline V gene sequence: CDR1 LGHDT, CDR2 YNNKEL (reference sequence). The CDR3 loop reads CAISLTGKSGYGYTF. CDR3 DNA: TGTGCCATCAGCTTGACAGGGAAGAGTGGGTATGGCTACACCTTC.